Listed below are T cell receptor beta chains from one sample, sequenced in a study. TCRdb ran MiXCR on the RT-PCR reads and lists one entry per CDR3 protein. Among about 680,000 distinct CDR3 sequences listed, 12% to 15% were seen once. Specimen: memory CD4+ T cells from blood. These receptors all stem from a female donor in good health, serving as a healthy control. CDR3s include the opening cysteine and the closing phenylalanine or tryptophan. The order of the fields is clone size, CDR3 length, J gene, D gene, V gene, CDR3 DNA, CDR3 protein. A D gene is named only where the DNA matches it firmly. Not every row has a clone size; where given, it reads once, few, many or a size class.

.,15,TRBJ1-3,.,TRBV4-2,TGTGCCAGCAGCCAAGTTTGGGACGCTGGAAACACCATATATTTT,CASSQVWDAGNTIYF
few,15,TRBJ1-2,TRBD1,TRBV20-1,TGCAGTGCTACCCGGGACAGGACAATCGAGGTTGGCTACACCTTC,CSATRDRTIEVGYTF
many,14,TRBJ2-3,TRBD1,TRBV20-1,TGCAGTGCCCATCACAAACCACAGGGGAATACGCAGTATTTT,CSAHHKPQGNTQYF
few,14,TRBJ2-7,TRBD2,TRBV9,TGTGCCAGCAGCGTAGGGGAGGGGTCCTACGAGCAGTACTTC,CASSVGEGSYEQYF
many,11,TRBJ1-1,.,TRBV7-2,TGTGCCAGCAGCTTCGGCCGCGAAGCTTTCTTT,CASSFGREAFF
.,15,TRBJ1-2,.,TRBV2,TGTGCCAGCAGTGTCGGCGACCGGACAGCTTATGGCTACACCTTC,CASSVGDRTAYGYTF
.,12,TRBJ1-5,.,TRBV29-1,TGCAGCGACGACCCTAGCAATCAGCCCCAGCATTTT,CSDDPSNQPQHF
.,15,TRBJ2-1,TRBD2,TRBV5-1,TGCGCCAGCAGCCCGCGGGAGGGCCTTGACAATGAGCAGTTCTTC,CASSPREGLDNEQFF
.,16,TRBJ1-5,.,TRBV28,TGTGCCAGCAGTTCGGGGCAGGTCCGGCAGAATCAGCCCCAGCATTTT,CASSSGQVRQNQPQHF
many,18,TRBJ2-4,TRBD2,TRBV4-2,TGTGCCAGCAGCCAAGATCGGGAGGGAGAGAGGGCCAAAAACATTCAGTACTTC,CASSQDREGERAKNIQYF
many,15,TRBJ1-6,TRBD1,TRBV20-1,TGCAGTGCTAGTACAGGGGGCTCCTATAATTCACCCCTCCACTTT,CSASTGGSYNSPLHF
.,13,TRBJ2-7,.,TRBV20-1,TGCAGTGCCTCAAACGGACAGAAGGGCGAGCAGTACTTC,CSASNGQKGEQYF
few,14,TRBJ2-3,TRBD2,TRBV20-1,TGCAGTGCTGGCACTAGCGCCCTGGGAGATACGCAGTATTTT,CSAGTSALGDTQYF
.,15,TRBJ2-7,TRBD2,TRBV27,TGTGCCAGCAGTGCCTGGACTAGCGGAACCTACGAGCAGTACTTC,CASSAWTSGTYEQYF
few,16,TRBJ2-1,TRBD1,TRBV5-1,TGCGCCAGCAGCAGGACAGGACAGGGGAGGGGCAATGAGCAGTTCTTC,CASSRTGQGRGNEQFF
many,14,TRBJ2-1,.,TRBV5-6,TGTGCCAGCAGCCTCGGGATTTCCTACAATGAGCAGTTCTTC,CASSLGISYNEQFF
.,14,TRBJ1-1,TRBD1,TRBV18,TGTGCCAGCTCACCGACAGGGGCGAACACTGCAGCTTTCTTT,CASSPTGANTAAFF
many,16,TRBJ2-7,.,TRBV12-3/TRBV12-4,TGTGCCAGCAGTCCCGGGTCGGGGGCGGGCTCCTACGAGCAGTACTTC,CASSPGSGAGSYEQYF
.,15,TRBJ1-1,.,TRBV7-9,TGTGCCAGCGTGACGGGAGGCCTCTTGAACACTGAAGCTTTCTTT,CASVTGGLLNTEAFF
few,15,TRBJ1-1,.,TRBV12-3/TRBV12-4,TGTGCCAGCAGCCCGGCCATTTTCATGAACACTGAAGCTTTCTTT,CASSPAIFMNTEAFF
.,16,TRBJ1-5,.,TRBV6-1,TGTGCCAGCATTCGAGGCAGTTTTCCTAGCAATCAGCCCCAGCATTTT,CASIRGSFPSNQPQHF
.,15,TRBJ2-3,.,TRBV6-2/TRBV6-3,TGTGCCAGCAGCCCCGCTGGGGCTTTGTCAGATACGCAGTATTTT,CASSPAGALSDTQYF
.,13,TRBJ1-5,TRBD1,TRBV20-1,TGCAGTGCTGGAGGACAGGGCGATCAGCCCCAGCATTTT,CSAGGQGDQPQHF
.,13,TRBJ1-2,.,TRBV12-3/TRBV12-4,TGTGCCAGCAGTCTCGACAGGTCAAGGGGCTACACCTTC,CASSLDRSRGYTF
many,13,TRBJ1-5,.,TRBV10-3,TGTGCCATCAGTGTGGAGGGAAATCAGCCCCAGCATTTT,CAISVEGNQPQHF
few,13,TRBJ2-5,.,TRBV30,TGTGCCTGGCAGCTAGCGATCCAAGAGACCCAGTACTTC,CAWQLAIQETQYF
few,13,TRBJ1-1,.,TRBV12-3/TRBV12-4,TGTGCCAGCAGTACCACCCCCCCTTCTGAAGCTTTCTTT,CASSTTPPSEAFF
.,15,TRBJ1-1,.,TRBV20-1,TGCAGTGCCGGGGCGAGAAGTATGGGGAACACTGAAGCTTTCTTT,CSAGARSMGNTEAFF
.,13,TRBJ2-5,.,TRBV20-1,TGCAGTGCTAGTTCTAGTTTGGTAGAGACCCAGTACTTC,CSASSSLVETQYF
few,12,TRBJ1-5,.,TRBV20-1,TGCAGTGCCAAAGTCCCCAATCAGCCCCAGCATTTT,CSAKVPNQPQHF
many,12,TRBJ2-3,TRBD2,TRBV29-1,TGCAGCGTGGGGGGGTCTCAAGATACGCAGTATTTT,CSVGGSQDTQYF
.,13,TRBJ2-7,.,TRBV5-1,TGCACCAGCAGCCCTGGAAGGACCTACGAGCAGTACTTC,CTSSPGRTYEQYF
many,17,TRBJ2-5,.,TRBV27,TGTGCCAGCAGTCCCCGGGGGGGAAGGGGGCGCCGTGAGACCCAGTACTTC,CASSPRGGRGRRETQYF
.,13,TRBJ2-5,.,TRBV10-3,TGTGCCATCAGATTAGGGGGGGAAGAGACCCAGTACTTC,CAIRLGGEETQYF
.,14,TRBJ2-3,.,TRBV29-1,TGCAGCGCCGGAGCGGGCTTCGGGACAGATACGCAGTATTTT,CSAGAGFGTDTQYF
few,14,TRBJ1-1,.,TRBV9,TGTGCCAGCAGCCCCCATAACGGGAACACTGAAGCTTTCTTT,CASSPHNGNTEAFF
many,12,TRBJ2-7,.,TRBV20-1,TGCAGTGCGTGGGGAGGGGGTTACGAGCAGTACTTC,CSAWGGGYEQYF
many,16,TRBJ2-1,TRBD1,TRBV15,TGTGCCACCAGCAGGGACCCGGGACAGGGCTACAATGAGCAGTTCTTC,CATSRDPGQGYNEQFF
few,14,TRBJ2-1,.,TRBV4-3,TGCGCCAGCAGCCAAGATCTTAGAAACAATGAGCAGTTCTTC,CASSQDLRNNEQFF
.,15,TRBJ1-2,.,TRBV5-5,TGTGCCAGCAGCCCGGGGAGGCAGGAGCTTTATGGCTACACCTTC,CASSPGRQELYGYTF
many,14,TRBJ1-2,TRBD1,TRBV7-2,TGTGCCAGCAGCCCCGCCCGGACAGGGCGAGGCTACACCTTC,CASSPARTGRGYTF
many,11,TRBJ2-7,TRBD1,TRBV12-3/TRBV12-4,TGTGCCTCGGGACAGTACTACGAGCAGTACTTC,CASGQYYEQYF
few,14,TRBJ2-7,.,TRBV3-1,TGTGCCAGCAGTAGCCAAGGGTTCGGGAACGAGCAGTACTTC,CASSSQGFGNEQYF
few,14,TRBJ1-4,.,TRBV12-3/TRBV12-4,TGTGCCAGCAGCTCCGGGGGGCTAAGTGAAAAACTGTTTTTT,CASSSGGLSEKLFF
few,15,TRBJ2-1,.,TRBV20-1,TGCAGTGCTAGGAGGGGGGGGCAGGGGATAAATGAGCAGTTCTTC,CSARRGGQGINEQFF
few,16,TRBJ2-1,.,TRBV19,TGTGCCAGTAGAAGGGACACAGGGACGTACAGAAATGAGCAGTTCTTC,CASRRDTGTYRNEQFF
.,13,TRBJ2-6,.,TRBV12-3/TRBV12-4,TGTGCCAGTTTTAAATCTGGGGCCAACGTCCTGACTTTC,CASFKSGANVLTF